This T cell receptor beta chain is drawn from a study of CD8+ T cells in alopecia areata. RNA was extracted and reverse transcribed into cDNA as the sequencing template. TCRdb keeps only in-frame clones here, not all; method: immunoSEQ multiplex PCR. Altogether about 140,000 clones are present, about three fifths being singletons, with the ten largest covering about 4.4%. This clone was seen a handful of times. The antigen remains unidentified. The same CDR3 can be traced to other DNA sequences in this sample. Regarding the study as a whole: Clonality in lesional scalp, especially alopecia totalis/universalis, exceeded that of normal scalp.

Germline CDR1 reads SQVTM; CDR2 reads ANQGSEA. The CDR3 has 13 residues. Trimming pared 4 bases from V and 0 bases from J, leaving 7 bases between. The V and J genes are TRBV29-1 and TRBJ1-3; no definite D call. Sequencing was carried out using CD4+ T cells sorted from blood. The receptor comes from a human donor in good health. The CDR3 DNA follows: TGCAGCGTTGTGGGCGGCTCTGGAAACACCATATATTTT. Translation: CSVVGGSGNTIYF.